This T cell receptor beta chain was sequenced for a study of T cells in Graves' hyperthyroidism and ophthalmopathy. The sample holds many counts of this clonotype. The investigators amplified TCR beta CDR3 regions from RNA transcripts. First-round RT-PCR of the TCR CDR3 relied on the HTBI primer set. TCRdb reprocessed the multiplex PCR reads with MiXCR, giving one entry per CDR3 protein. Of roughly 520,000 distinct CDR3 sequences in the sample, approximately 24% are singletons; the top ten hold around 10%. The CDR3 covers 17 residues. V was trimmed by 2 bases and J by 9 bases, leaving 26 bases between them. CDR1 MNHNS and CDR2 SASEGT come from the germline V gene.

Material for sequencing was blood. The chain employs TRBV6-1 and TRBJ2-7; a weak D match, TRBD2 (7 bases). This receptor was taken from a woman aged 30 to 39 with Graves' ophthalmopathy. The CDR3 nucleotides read TGTGCCAGCAGTGAATTTGGTCTGGGGGGGCGCGGTATCGGGCAGTACTTC. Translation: CASSEFGLGGRGIGQYF.